The T cell receptor beta chain under discussion was sequenced for a study of cytomegalovirus exposure and HLA in healthy donors. The PCR was carried out with 60 Vbeta primers and 13 Jbeta primers. Clones were read by immunoSEQ multiplex PCR, and TCRdb kept only the in-frame ones, dropping some. The data show roughly 150,000 clones, 81% seen once. Broader study findings: Productive status was seen about 87% or about 30% of the time for most TCR beta V segments in an earlier analysis.

Healthy donors of bone marrow made up the group. A note on this clone: Its antigen is currently unknown.

CDR1 and CDR2 (germline): MNHEY, SVGAGI. Trimming at V came to 4 bases and at J to 10 bases, leaving 8 bases not matched to a gene. The CDR3 length is 13 residues. Sequencing input: PBMCs. V and J are TRBV6-5 and TRBJ1-1, with 8 bases lining up with TRBD1. The TCR sequence derives from a man aged 45 to 65 in good health and CMV-seropositive. CDR3 sequence reads: CASSSDRVGAAFF. DNA for the CDR3: TGTGCCAGCAGTTCGGACAGGGTGGGTGCAGCTTTCTTT.